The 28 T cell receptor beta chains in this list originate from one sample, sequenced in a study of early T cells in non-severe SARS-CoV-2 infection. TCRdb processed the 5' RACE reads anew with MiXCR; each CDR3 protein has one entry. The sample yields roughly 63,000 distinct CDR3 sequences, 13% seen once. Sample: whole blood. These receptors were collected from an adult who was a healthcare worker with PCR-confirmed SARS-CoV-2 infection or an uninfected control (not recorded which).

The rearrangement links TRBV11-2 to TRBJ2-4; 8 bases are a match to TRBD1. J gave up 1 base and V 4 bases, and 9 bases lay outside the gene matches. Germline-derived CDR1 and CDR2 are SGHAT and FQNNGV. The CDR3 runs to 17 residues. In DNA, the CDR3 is TGTGCCAGCAGCTCAACAGACAGGGGTTCTGCCAAAAACATTCAGTACTTC. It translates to CASSSTDRGSAKNIQYF.

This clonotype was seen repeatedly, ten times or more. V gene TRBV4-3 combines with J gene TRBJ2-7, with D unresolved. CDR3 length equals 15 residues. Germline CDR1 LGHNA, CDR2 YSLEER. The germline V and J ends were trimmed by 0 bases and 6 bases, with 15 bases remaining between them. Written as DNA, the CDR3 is TGCGCCAGCAGCCAAGACGGGCTGGGAACGGGCGAGCAGTACTTC. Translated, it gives CASSQDGLGTGEQYF.

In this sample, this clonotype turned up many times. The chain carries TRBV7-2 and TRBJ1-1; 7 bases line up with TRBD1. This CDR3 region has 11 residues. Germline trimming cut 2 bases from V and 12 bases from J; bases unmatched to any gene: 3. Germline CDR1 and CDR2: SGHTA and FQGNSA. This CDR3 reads CASSLRDSPFF. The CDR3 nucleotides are TGTGCCAGCAGCTTAAGGGACAGCCCTTTCTTT.

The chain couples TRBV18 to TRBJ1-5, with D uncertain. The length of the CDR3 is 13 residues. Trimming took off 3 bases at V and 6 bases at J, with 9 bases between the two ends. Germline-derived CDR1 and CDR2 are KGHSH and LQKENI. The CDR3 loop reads CASSPEVIQPQHF. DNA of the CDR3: TGTGCCAGCTCACCTGAGGTTATTCAGCCCCAGCATTTT.

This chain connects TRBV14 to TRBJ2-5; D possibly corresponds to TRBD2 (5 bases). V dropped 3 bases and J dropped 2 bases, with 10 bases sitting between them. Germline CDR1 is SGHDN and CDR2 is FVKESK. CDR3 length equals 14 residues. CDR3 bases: TGTGCCAGCAGCCAGACGGGGTGGCAAGAGACCCAGTACTTC. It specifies CASSQTGWQETQYF.

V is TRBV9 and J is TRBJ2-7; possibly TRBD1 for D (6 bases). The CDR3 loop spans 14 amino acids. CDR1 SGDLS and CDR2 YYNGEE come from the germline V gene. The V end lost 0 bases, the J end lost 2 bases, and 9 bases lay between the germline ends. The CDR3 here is CASSVGTETYEQYF. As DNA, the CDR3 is TGTGCCAGCAGCGTAGGGACAGAGACCTACGAGCAGTACTTC.

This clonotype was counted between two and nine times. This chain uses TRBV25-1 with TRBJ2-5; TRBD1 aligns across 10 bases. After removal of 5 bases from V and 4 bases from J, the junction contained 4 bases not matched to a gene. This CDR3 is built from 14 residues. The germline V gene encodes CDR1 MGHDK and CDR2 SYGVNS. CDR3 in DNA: TGTGCCAGCAGTTCCGGGACAGGGGCAGAGACCCAGTACTTC. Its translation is CASSSGTGAETQYF.

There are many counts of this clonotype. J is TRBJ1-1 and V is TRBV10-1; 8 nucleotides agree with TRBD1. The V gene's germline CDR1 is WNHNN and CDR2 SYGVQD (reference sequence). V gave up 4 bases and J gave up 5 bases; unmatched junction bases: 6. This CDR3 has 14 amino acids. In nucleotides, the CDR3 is TGCGCCAGCAGTGGAGGACAGGGCGGAACTGAAGCTTTCTTT. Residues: CASSGGQGGTEAFF.

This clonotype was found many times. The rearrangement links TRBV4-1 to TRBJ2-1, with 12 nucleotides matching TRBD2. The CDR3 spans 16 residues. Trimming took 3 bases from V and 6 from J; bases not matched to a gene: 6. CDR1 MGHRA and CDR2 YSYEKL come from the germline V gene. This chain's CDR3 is CASSQSLAGGPNEQFF. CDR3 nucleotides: TGCGCCAGCAGCCAGTCTCTAGCGGGGGGGCCCAATGAGCAGTTCTTC.

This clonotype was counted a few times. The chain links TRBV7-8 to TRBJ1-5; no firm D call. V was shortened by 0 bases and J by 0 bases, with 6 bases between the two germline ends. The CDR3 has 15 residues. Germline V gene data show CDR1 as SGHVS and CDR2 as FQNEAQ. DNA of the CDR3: TGTGCCAGCAGCTTAGCTGTAAATAGCAATCAGCCCCAGCATTTT. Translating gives CASSLAVNSNQPQHF.

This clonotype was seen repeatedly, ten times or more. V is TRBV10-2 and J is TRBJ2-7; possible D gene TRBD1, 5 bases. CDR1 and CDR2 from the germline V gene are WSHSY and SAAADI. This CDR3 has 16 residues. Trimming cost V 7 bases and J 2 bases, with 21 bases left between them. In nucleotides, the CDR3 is TGCGCCAGCACCTGGGAAGGACGTAGGGGCACCTACGAGCAGTACTTC. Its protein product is CASTWEGRRGTYEQYF.

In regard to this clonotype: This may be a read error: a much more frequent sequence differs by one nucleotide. The CDR3 nucleotides are TGTGCCATCAGTGAGACGCAGAATGGCTACAATGAGCAGTTCTTC. Amino acid sequence: CAISETQNGYNEQFF. The chain links TRBV10-3 to TRBJ2-1; the D is unclear. Trimming shortened V by 2 bases and J by 3 bases, and 11 bases separated the two germline ends. Looked up from germline, CDR1 is ENHRY and CDR2 is SYGVKD. This CDR3 comprises 15 residues.

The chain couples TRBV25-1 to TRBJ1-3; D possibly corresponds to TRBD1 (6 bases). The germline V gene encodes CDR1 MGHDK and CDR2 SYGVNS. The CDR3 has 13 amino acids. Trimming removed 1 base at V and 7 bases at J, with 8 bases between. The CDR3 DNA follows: TGTGCCAGCAGTGAATGGGGGCGGAACACCATATATTTT. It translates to CASSEWGRNTIYF.

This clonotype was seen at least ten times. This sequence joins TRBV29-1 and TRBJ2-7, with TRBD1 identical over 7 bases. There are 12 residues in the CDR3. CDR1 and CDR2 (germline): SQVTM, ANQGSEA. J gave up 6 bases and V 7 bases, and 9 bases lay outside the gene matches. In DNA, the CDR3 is TGCAGCGCCACAACTACAGGGGCCGAGCAGTACTTC. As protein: CSATTTGAEQYF.

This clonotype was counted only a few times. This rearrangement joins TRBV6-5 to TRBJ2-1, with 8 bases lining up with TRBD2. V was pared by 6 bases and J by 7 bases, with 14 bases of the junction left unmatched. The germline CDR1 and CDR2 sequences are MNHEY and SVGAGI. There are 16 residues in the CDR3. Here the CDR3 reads CASSSRDGGATNEQFF. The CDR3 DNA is TGTGCCAGCAGCTCCAGGGACGGGGGGGCCACGAATGAGCAGTTCTTC.

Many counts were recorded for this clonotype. The CDR3 sequence: CATSDPGQANEQFF. DNA of the CDR3: TGTGCCACCAGTGACCCTGGACAGGCCAATGAGCAGTTCTTC. The V call is TRBV24-1, the J call TRBJ2-1; the match to TRBD1 covers 7 bases. With 4 bases clipped from V and 6 bases from J, the junction kept 5 bases outside the gene matches. CDR3 length: 14 amino acids. Germline CDR1 and CDR2: KGHDR and SFDVKD.

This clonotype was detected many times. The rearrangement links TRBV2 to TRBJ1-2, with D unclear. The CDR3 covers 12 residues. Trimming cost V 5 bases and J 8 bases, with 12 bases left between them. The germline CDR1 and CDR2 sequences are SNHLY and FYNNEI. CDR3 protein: CASSLDMRGYTF. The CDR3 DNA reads TGTGCCAGCAGTCTTGACATGCGAGGCTACACCTTC. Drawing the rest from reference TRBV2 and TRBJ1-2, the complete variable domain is EPEVTQTPSHQVTQMGQEVILRCVPISNHLYFYWYRQILGQKVEFLVSFYNNEISEKSEIFDDQFSVERPDGSNFTLKIRSTKLEDSAMYFCASSLDMRGYTFGSGTRLTVV.

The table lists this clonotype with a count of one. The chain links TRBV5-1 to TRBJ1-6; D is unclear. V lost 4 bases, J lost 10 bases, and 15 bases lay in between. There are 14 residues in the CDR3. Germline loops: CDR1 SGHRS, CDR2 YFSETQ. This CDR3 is CASSPSGSGSPLHF. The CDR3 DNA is TGCGCCAGCAGCCCATCCGGGAGTGGGTCACCCCTCCACTTT.

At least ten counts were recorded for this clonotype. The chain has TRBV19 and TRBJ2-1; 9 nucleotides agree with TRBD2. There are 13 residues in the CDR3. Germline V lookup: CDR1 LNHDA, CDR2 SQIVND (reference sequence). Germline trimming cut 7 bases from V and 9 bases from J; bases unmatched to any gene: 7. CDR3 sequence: CASKAAGGAEQFF. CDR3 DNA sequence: TGTGCCAGTAAGGCAGCGGGGGGCGCTGAGCAGTTCTTC. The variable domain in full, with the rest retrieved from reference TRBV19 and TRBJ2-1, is DGGITQSPKYLFRKEGQNVTLSCEQNLNHDAMYWYRQDPGQGLRLIYYSQIVNDFQKGDIAEGYSVSREKKESFPLTVTSAQKNPTAFYLCASKAAGGAEQFFGPGTRLTVL.

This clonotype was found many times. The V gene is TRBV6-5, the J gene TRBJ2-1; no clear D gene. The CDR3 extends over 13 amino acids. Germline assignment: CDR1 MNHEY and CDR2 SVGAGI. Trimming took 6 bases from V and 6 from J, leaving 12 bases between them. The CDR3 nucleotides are TGTGCCAGCAGGCCCGCAGCTCCCAATGAGCAGTTCTTC. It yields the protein CASRPAAPNEQFF.

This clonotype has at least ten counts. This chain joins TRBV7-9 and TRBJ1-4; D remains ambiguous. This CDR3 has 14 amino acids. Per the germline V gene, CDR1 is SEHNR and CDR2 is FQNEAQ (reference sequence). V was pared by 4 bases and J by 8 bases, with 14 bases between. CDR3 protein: CASSSIFPGEKLFF. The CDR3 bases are TGTGCCAGCAGCTCAATCTTTCCGGGGGAAAAACTGTTTTTT.

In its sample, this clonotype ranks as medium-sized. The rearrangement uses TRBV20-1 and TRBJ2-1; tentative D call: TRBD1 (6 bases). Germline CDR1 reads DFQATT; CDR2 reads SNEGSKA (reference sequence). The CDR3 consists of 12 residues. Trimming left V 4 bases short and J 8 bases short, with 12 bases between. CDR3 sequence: CSATRQVHEQFF. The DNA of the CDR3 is TGCAGTGCTACCCGACAGGTCCATGAGCAGTTCTTC.

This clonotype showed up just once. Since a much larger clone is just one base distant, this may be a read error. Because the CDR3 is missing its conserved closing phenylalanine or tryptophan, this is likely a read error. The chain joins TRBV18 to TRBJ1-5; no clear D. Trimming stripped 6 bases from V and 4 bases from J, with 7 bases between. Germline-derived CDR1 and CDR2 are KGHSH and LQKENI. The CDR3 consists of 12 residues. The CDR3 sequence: CASSSENQPQHS. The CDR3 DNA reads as TGTGCCAGCTCCTCTGAGAATCAGCCCCAGCATTCT.

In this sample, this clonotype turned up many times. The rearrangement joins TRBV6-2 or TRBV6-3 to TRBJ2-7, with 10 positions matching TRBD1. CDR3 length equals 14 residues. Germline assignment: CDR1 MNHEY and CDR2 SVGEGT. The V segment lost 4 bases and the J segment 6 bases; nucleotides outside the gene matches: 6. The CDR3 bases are TGTGCCAGCAGTTCGGGACAGGGGTTCCGCGAGCAGTACTTC. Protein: CASSSGQGFREQYF.

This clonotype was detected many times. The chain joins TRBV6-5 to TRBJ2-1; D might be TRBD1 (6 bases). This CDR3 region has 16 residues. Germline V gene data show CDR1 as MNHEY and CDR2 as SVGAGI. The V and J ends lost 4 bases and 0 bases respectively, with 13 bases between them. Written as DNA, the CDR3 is TGTGCCAGCAGTTCACAGGGCCCGAGCTCCTACAATGAGCAGTTCTTC. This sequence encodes CASSSQGPSSYNEQFF.

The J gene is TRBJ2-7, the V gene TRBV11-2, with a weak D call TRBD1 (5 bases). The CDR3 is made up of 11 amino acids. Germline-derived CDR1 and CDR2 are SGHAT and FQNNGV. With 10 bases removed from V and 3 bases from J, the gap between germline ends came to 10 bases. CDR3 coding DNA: TGTGCCACCACGGACATCTACGAGCAGTACTTC. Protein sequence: CATTDIYEQYF.

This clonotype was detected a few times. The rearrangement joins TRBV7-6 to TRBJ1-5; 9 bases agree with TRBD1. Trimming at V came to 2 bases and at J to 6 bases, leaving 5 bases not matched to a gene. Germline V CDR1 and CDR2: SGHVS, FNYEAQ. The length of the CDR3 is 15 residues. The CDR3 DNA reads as TGTGCCAGCAGCTTATCTACAGGGGGCCTTCAGCCCCAGCATTTT. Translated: CASSLSTGGLQPQHF.

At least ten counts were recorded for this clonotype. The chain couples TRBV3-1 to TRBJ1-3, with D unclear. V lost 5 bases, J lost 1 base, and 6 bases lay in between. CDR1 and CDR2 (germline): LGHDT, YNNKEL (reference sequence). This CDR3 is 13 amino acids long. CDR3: CASSRVSGNTIYF. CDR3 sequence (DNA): TGTGCCAGCAGCAGGGTGTCTGGAAACACCATATATTTT.